The source of this TCR beta chain is a study of beta chain features in type 1 diabetes. Findings of the study overall: Researchers could not determine here whether HLA type influences TCRB rearrangement. Shortening of TCRB CDR3s, moderate but significant, appeared in all four CD4+ subsets of Type 1 diabetes patients.

Expressed TCRB transcripts were sequenced because the isolated RNA had all been reverse transcribed beforehand. Sequenced by immunoSEQ multiplex PCR; TCRdb stores in-frame clones only, minus some. Of a few hundred thousand clones in the sample, 16% are singletons; the top ten hold 0.065% to 0.1%. A remark on this clone: What it binds is unknown.

V dropped 6 bases and J dropped 6; count of bases not matched to a gene: 5. This CDR3 has 13 amino acids. Germline CDR1 is MNHNY and CDR2 is SVGAGI (reference sequence). The material sequenced was naive CD4+ T cells from blood. This chain links TRBV6-6 with TRBJ1-2; TRBD1 matches 9 bases. The receptor was isolated from a man aged 25 to 45 with type 1 diabetes. Here the CDR3 reads CASSGQGHDGYTF. The CDR3 DNA reads as TGTGCCAGCAGCGGACAGGGGCACGATGGCTACACCTTC.